This T cell receptor (beta chain) was obtained from a study of CD8 T cells in ankylosing spondylitis. TCRdb reanalysed the 5' RACE reads using MiXCR and keeps one entry per CDR3 protein. This sample has 700,000 to 850,000 distinct CDR3 sequences, with 12% found just once. This clonotype was detected many times. The antigen remains undetermined. The study's findings and limits: Roughly eight highly homologous variants formed a TCR beta motif that appeared characteristic of ankylosing spondylitis blood.

V was shortened by 5 bases and J by 7 bases, with 9 bases between the two germline ends. The CDR3 has 11 amino acids. Germline CDR1 reads SQVTM; CDR2 reads ANQGSEA. This receptor was taken from a male donor with ankylosing spondylitis. J is TRBJ2-1 and V is TRBV29-1; tentatively, D is TRBD2 (5 bases). Sequencing was done on a sample of blood, either unsorted or a sorted T cell fraction (not recorded which). The CDR3 bases are TGCAGCGTTTCGGGGATTAATGAGCAGTTCTTC. Its protein product is CSVSGINEQFF.